A selection of T cell receptor beta chains follows, all from one sample in a study of OX40 agonist ivuxolimab in advanced cancers. Profiling relied on immunoSEQ multiplex PCR, and the TCRdb table lists in-frame clones only, not all of them. The sample lists about 59,000 clones; about 90% were seen once. The specimen was CD4+ or CD8+ T cells sorted from blood, collected in a trial of the OX40 agonist ivuxolimab. The receptors derive from an adult with an advanced solid tumor such as melanoma, head and neck, liver or kidney cancer. The CDR3 runs from the conserved cysteine through the conserved F or W. D genes are given only for firm matches. Size is omitted from some rows. Given values are once, few, many or a class for expanded clones.

cdr3_length: 15
v_call: TRBV5-1
clone_size: NA
j_call: TRBJ2-3
d_call: TRBD2
cdr3_nt: TGCGCCAGCAGCTTTAGCGGGGCTAGCACAGATACGCAGTATTTT
cdr3_aa: CASSFSGASTDTQYF

cdr3_length: 15
v_call: TRBV11-3
clone_size: NA
j_call: TRBJ2-5
d_call: NA
cdr3_nt: TGTGCCAGCAGCTTAGGGGCCAGCGGCCAAGAGACCCAGTACTTC
cdr3_aa: CASSLGASGQETQYF

cdr3_length: 16
v_call: TRBV27
clone_size: NA
j_call: TRBJ2-3
d_call: NA
cdr3_nt: TGTGCCAGCAGGGGCGGTGCGGGCAGGACGACAGATACGCAGTATTTT
cdr3_aa: CASRGGAGRTTDTQYF

cdr3_length: 14
v_call: TRBV11-2
clone_size: once
j_call: TRBJ1-2
d_call: NA
cdr3_nt: TGTGCCAGCAGCCGGGCTCAGGGCCAACTATGGTACACCTTC
cdr3_aa: CASSRAQGQLWYTF

cdr3_length: 15
v_call: TRBV5-4
clone_size: NA
j_call: TRBJ2-3
d_call: NA
cdr3_nt: TGTGCCAGCAGCTCAGGAGGCTCTAGCACAGATACGCAGTATTTT
cdr3_aa: CASSSGGSSTDTQYF

cdr3_length: 13
v_call: TRBV2
clone_size: NA
j_call: TRBJ1-1
d_call: TRBD1
cdr3_nt: TGTGCCAGCAGCCCGACAGGGGGCACTGAAGCTTTCTTT
cdr3_aa: CASSPTGGTEAFF

cdr3_length: 14
v_call: TRBV10-1
clone_size: NA
j_call: TRBJ1-1
d_call: NA
cdr3_nt: TGCGCCAGCAGTGCGTCTCAGGGGAACGCTGAAGCTTTCTTT
cdr3_aa: CASSASQGNAEAFF

cdr3_length: 17
v_call: TRBV5-1
clone_size: NA
j_call: TRBJ2-3
d_call: TRBD2
cdr3_nt: TGCGCCAGCAGCCTGGGACTAGCGGGGGGGCCATCAGATACGCAGTATTTT
cdr3_aa: CASSLGLAGGPSDTQYF

cdr3_length: 13
v_call: TRBV29-1
clone_size: NA
j_call: TRBJ2-4
d_call: NA
cdr3_nt: TGCAGCGTCCGAAAGGTAGCCAAAAACATTCAGTACTTC
cdr3_aa: CSVRKVAKNIQYF

cdr3_length: 15
v_call: TRBV7-2
clone_size: NA
j_call: TRBJ1-1
d_call: NA
cdr3_nt: TGTGCCAGCAGCTTCAAAGGAGGGCTGGACACTGAAGCTTTCTTT
cdr3_aa: CASSFKGGLDTEAFF